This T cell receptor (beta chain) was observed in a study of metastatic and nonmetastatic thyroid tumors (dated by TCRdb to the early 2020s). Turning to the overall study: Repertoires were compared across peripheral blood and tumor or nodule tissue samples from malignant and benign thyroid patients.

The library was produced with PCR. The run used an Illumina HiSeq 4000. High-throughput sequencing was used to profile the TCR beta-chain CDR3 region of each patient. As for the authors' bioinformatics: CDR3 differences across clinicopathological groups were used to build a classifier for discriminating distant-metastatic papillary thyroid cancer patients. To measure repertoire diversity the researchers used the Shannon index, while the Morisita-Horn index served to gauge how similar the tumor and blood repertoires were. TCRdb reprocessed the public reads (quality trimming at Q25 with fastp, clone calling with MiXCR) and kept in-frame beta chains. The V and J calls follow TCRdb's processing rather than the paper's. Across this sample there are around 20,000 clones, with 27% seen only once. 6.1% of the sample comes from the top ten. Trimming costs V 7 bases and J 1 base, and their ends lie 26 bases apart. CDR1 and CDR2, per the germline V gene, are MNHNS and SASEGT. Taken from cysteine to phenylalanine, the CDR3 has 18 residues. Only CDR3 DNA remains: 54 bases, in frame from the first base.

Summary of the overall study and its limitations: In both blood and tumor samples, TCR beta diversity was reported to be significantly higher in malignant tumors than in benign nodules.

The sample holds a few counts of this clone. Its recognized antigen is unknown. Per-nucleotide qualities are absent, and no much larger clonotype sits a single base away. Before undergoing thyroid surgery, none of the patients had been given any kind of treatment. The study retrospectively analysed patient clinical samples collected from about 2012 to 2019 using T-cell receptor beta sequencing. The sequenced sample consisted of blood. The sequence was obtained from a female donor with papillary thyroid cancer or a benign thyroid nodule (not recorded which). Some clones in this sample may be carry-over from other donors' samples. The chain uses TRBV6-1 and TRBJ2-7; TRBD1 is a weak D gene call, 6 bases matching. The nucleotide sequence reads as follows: TGTGCCAGCAACACCGAAACCACAGGTTTTACAGGGTCCTACGAGCAGTACTTC. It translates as CASNTETTGFTGSYEQYF.